The clone carrying this T cell receptor beta chain was detected once. As yet, its antigen is unknown. The data derive from a study of T cell responses to AZD1222 COVID-19 vaccine. Study details: Researchers grouped second doses given at about 4 or about 12 weeks into one pool.

Sequencing used immunoSEQ multiplex PCR; TCRdb keeps in-frame clones, though not all of them. The table lists 100,000 or so clones, around 76% of them singletons. Study observations and caveats: Sampling that yielded the repertoires occurred only after the peak T cell response.

The receptor comes from an adult in good health. The sequencing here drew on peripheral blood, taken on day 0 of AZD1222 vaccination.

The CDR3, as DNA: TGTGCCAGCAGACCCCGGCGGGGCGGGGAAGAGACCCAGTACTTC. Translation: CASRPRRGGEETQYF. The rearrangement uses TRBV6-5 and TRBJ2-5; tentatively, D is TRBD2 (6 bases). The CDR3 sequence is 15 residues long. From germline, CDR1 is MNHEY and CDR2 SVGAGI. V gave up 6 bases and J gave up 3 bases, with 17 bases separating them.